This T cell receptor (beta chain) was documented in a study of T cells in Graves' hyperthyroidism and ophthalmopathy. Criteria for exclusion of patients were uncontrolled infection, other autoimmune disease, pregnancy or lactation. Regions amplified from RNA transcripts were the TCR beta CDR3 regions. The HTBI primer set served for first-round RT-PCR of the TCR CDR3. Each CDR3 protein is one row after TCRdb ran MiXCR on the multiplex PCR reads. The sample includes a few hundred thousand distinct CDR3 sequences, about 15% of them seen just once. General observations from the study: Most thyroid clonotypes that were expanded above 0.001 also turned up in blood.

This clonotype was observed a handful of times. The antigen is not known. The receptor comes from a woman in her 30s with Graves' hyperthyroidism. Sequencing was performed on blood.

CDR3 nucleotides: TGTGCCACCAGCAGGGCGACGGAAGGCTCTGGAAACACCATATATTTT. Encoded protein: CATSRATEGSGNTIYF. The rearrangement uses TRBV15 and TRBJ1-3; D remains ambiguous. Trimming cost V 3 bases and J 0 bases, with 12 bases left between them. From germline, CDR1 is LNHNV and CDR2 YYDKDF (reference sequence). This CDR3 has 16 amino acids.